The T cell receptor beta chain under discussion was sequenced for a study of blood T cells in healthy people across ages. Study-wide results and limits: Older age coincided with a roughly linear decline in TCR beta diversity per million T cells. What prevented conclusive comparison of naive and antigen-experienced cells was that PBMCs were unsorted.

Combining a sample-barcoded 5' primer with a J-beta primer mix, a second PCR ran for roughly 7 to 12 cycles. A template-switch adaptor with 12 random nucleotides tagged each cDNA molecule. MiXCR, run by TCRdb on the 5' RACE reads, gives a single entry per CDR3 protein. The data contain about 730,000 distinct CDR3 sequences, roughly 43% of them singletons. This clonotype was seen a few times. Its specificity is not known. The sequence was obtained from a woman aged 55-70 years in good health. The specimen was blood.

The CDR3 bases are TGCAGTGCTAGCGCTCTAGCTGACGAGCAGTACTTC. Protein: CSASALADEQYF. The chain is built from TRBV20-1 and TRBJ2-7; a possible D gene is TRBD2 (5 bases). The ends were cut back, 3 bases at V and 5 bases at J, with 11 bases in the middle. This CDR3 is built from 12 residues. Germline V gene sequence: CDR1 DFQATT, CDR2 SNEGSKA (reference sequence).